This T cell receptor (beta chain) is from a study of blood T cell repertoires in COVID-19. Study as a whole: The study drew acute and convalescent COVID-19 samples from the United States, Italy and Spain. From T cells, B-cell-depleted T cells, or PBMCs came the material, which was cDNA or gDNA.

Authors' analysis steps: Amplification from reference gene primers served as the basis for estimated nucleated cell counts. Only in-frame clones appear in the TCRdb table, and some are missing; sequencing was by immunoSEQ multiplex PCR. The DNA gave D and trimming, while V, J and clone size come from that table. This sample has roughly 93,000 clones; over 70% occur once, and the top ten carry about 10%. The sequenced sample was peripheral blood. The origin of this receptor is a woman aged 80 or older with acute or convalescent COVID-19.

The DNA for the CDR3 is TGTGCCAGCAGCCCCGACCAGGGTTATGGCTACACCTTC. Amino acids: CASSPDQGYGYTF. V and J are TRBV11-2 and TRBJ1-2; perhaps TRBD1 as D (5 bases). The ends were cut back, 5 bases at V and 5 bases at J, with 12 bases in the middle. The CDR3 contains 13 residues. Germline values: CDR1 SGHAT, CDR2 FQNNGV. Together with reference TRBV11-2 and TRBJ1-2, the CDR3 gives the full variable domain: EAGVAQSPRYKIIEKRQSVAFWCNPISGHATLYWYQQILGQGPKLLIQFQNNGVVDDSQLPKDRFSAERLKGVDSTLKIQPAKLEDSAVYLCASSPDQGYGYTFGSGTRLTVV.